This T cell receptor beta chain is from a study of CD8 T cells in ankylosing spondylitis. In this sample, this clonotype turned up a few times. Its matching antigen is unknown. Libraries for TCR beta were made by quantitative 5'-RACE with molecular barcodes. TCRdb independently ran MiXCR on the 5' RACE reads; one entry per CDR3 protein. The sample has around 890,000 distinct CDR3 sequences, over 9.5% seen once. Overall study findings and caveats: Matched ankylosing spondylitis synovial fluid reportedly showed significant enrichment of disease-linked clones. Ankylosing spondylitis blood appeared to be characterized by a TCR beta motif of under 10 highly homologous variants. Some of the motif variants had earlier been found in reactive arthritis patients' fluid and blood.

Germline-derived CDR1 and CDR2 are DFQATT and SNEGSKA (reference sequence). Losses at the gene ends were 8 bases for V and 0 bases for J; bases not matched to a gene: 5. The CDR3 runs 13 residues. Specimen: blood, either unsorted or a sorted T cell fraction (not recorded which). The TCR comes from a male donor with ankylosing spondylitis. The gene calls are TRBV20-1 and TRBJ2-3; 7 positions agree with TRBD2. Here the CDR3 DNA reads TGCAGTAGCGGGGCCTATAGCACAGATACGCAGTATTTT. It codes for CSSGAYSTDTQYF.